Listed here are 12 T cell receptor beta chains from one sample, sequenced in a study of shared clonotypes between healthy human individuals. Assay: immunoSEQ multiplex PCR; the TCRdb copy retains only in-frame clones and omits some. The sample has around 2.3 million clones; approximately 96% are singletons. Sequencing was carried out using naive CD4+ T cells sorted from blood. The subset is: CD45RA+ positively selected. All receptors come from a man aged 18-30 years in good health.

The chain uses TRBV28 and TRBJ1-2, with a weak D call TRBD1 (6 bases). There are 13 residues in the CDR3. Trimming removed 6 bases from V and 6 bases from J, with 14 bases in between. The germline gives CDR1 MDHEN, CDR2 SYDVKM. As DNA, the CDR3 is TGTGCCAGCAGAGAGGGGGGCACGCATGGCTACACCTTC. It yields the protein CASREGGTHGYTF.

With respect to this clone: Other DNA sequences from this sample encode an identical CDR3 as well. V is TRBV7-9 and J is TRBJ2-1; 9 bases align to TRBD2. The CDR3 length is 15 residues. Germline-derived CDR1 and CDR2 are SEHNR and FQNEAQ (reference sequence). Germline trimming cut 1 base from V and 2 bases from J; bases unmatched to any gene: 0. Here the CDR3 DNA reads TGTGCCAGCAGCTTAGGACTAGCGGCCTACAATGAGCAGTTCTTC. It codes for CASSLGLAAYNEQFF. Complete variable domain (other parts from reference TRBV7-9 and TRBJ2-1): DTGVSQNPRHKITKRGQNVTFRCDPISEHNRLYWYRQTLGQGPEFLTYFQNEAQLEKSRLLSDRFSAERPKGSFSTLEIQRTEQGDSAMYLCASSLGLAAYNEQFFGPGTRLTVL.

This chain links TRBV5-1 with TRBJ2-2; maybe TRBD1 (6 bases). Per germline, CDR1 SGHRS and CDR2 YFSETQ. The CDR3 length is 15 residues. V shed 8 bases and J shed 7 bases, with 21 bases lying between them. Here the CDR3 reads CASERDNGKRGELFF. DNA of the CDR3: TGCGCCAGTGAACGGGACAACGGTAAACGCGGGGAGCTGTTTTTT. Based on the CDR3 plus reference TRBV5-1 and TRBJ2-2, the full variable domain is KAGVTQTPRYLIKTRGQQVTLSCSPISGHRSVSWYQQTPGQGLQFLFEYFSETQRNKGNFPGRFSGRQFSNSRSEMNVSTLELGDSALYLCASERDNGKRGELFFGEGSRLTVL.

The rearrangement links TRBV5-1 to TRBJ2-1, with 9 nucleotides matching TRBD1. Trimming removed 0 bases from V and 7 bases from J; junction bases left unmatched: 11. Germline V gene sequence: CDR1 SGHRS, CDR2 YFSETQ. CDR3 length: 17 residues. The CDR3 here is CASSLDRGRQRRNEQFF. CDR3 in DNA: TGCGCCAGCAGCTTGGACAGGGGGCGGCAAAGGAGGAATGAGCAGTTCTTC. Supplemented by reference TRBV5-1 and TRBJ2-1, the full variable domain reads KAGVTQTPRYLIKTRGQQVTLSCSPISGHRSVSWYQQTPGQGLQFLFEYFSETQRNKGNFPGRFSGRQFSNSRSEMNVSTLELGDSALYLCASSLDRGRQRRNEQFFGPGTRLTVL.

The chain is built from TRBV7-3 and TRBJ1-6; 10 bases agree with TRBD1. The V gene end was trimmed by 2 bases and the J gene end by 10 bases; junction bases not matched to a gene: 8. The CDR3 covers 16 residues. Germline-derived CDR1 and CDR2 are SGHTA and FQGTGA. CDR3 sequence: CASSLGSDRGRSPLHF. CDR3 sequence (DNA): TGTGCCAGCAGCTTAGGGAGTGACAGGGGGCGATCACCCCTCCACTTT.

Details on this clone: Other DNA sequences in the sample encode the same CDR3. CDR3 in DNA: TGTGCCAGCAGCTTTGACAATGAGCAGTTCTTC. Translation gives CASSFDNEQFF. This chain connects TRBV11-1 to TRBJ2-1, with D unclear. This CDR3 is 11 amino acids long. Trimming cost V 3 bases and J 5 bases, with 2 bases left between them. Germline V CDR1 and CDR2: SGHAT, FQDESV (reference sequence).

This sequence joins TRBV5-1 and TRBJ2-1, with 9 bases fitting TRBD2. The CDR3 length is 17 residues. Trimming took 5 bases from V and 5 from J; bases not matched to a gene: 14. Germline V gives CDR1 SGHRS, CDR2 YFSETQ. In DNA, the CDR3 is TGCGCCAGCAGGGGAGGGAAATATCTAGCGGGGAACAATGAGCAGTTCTTC. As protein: CASRGGKYLAGNNEQFF.

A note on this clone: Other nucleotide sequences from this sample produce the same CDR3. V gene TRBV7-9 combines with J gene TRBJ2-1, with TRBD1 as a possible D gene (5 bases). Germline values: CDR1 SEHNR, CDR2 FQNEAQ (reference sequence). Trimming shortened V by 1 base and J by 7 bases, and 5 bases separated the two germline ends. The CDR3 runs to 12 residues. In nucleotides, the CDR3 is TGTGCCAGCAGCTTAGACAGGAATGAGCAGTTCTTC. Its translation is CASSLDRNEQFF.

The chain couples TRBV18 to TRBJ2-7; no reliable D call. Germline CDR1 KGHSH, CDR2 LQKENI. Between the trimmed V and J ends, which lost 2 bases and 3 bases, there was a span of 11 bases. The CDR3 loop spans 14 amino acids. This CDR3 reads CASSPLNKNYEQYF. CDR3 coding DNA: TGTGCCAGCTCACCATTGAACAAGAACTACGAGCAGTACTTC.

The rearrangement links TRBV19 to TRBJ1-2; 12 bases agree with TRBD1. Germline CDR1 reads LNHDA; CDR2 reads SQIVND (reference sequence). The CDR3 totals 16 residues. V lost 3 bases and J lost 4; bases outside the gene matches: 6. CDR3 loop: CASSMGTGGRSYGYTF. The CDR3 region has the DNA TGTGCCAGTAGTATGGGGACAGGGGGCCGGAGCTATGGCTACACCTTC.

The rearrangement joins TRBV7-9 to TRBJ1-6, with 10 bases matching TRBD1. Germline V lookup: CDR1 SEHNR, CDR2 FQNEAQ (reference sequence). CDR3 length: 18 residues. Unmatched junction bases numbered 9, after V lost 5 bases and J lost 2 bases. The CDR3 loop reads CASSPGTGANPYNSPLHF. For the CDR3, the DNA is TGTGCCAGCAGCCCCGGGACAGGGGCCAACCCCTATAATTCACCCCTCCACTTT.

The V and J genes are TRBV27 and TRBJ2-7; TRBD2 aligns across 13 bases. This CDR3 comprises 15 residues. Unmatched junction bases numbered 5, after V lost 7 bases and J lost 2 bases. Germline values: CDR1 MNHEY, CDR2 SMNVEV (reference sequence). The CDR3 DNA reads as TGTGCCAGCATGGAGGGACTAGCGGGACCCTACGAGCAGTACTTC. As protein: CASMEGLAGPYEQYF.